One T cell receptor (beta chain) is described in this entry. Generated by immunoSEQ multiplex PCR, the TCRdb table keeps only in-frame clones and is missing some. This table has 40,000 to 45,000 clones, 75% to 95% appearing once. The data stem from a study of T cell changes during pregnancy in multiple sclerosis. Per the germline V gene, CDR1 is MRHNA and CDR2 is SNTAGT. With 4 bases clipped from V and 3 bases from J, the junction kept 8 bases outside the gene matches. The length of the CDR3 is 16 residues. The gene calls are TRBV6-4 and TRBJ2-3; the match to TRBD2 covers 9 bases. The source is a female donor with multiple sclerosis, enrolled in a pregnancy study. Sequenced here: CD4+ T cells from peripheral blood mononuclear cells, sampled before pregnancy. CDR3 region: CASSVLAGVSTDTQYF. CDR3 DNA sequence: TGTGCCAGCAGTGTTTTAGCGGGAGTCAGTACAGATACGCAGTATTTT.